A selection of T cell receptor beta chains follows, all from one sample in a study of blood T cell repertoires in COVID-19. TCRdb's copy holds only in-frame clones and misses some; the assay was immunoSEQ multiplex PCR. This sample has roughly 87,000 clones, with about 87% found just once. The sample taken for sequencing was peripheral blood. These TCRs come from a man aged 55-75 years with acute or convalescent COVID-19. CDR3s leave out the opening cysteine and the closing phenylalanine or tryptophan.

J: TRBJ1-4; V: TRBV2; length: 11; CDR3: ASVSVRGEKLF
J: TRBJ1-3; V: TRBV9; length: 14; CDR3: ASSRTGTDSGNTIY
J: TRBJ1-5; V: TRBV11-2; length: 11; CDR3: ASSRNQDQPQH
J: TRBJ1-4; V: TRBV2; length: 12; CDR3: ASREQGPNEKLF
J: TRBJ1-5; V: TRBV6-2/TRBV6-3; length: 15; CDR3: ASSNPGQGMANQPQH
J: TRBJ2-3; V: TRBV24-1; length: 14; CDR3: ATSDLLREGTDTQY
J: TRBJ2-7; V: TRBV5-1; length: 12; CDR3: ASSLRDRGGEQY
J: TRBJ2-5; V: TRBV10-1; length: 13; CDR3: ASSESREGGETQY
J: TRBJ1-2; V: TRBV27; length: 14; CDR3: ASSSGGAGTNYGYT
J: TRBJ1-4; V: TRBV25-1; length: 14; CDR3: ASSEIGQGGNEKLF
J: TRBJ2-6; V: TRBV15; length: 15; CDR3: ATSREARGSGANVLT
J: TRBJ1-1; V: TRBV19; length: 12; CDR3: ASQGLRGNTEAF
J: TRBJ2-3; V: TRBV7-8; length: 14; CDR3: ASSSRLAGDADTQY
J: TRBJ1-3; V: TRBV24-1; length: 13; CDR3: ATSESGISGNTIY
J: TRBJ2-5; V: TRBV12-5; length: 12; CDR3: ASGSSVAQETQY
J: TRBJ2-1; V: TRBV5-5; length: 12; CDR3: ASSRTGAYNEQF
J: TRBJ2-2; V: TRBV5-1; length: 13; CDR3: ASSAGTANTGELF
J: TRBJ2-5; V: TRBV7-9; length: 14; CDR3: ASSLAGTGGSETQY
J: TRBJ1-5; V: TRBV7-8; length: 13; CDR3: ASSLMGVTGQPQH
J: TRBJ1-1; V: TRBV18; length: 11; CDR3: ASSVPGNAEAF
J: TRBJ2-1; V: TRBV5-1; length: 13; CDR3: ASRPTGSSYNEQF
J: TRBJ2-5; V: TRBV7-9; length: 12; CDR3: ASSFQRERETQY
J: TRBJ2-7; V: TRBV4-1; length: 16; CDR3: ASSQGVMGWGVSYEQY
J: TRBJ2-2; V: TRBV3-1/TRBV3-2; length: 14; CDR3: ASSQKRTPNTGELF
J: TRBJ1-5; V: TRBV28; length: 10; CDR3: ASVDSNQPQH
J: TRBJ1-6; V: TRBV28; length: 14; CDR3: ASSFLRVLYNSPLH
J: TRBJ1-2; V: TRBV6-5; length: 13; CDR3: ASKRGPDRNYGYT
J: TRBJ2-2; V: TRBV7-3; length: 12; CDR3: ASSPQENTGELF
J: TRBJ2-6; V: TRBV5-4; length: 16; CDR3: ASSLSVGAVPGANVLT
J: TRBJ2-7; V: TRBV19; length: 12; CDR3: ASSIAGTSHEQY
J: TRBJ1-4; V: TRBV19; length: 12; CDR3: ASSGWTANEKLF
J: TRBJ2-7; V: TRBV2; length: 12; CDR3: ASSEQAVSYEQY
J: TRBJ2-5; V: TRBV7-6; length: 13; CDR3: ASSPAASGRETQY
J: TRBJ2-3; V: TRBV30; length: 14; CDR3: AWRVGLAVSTDTQY
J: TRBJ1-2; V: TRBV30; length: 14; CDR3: AWSVPGQRALWGYT
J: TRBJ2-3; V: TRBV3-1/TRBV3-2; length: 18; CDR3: ASSPLRGDRDVDLTDTQY
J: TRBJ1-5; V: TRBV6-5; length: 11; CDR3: ASSYDGYQPQH
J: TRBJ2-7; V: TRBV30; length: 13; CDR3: AWSMGQGRTYEQY
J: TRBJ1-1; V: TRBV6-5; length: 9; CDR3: ASSWGPRGI
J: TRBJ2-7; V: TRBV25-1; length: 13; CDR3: ASSEWRASSYEQY
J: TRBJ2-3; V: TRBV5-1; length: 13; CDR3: ASSLGGRTPDTQY
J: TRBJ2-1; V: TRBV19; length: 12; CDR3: ASTGQSSYNEQF
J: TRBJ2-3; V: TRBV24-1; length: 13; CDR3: ATSEDYPRTDTQY
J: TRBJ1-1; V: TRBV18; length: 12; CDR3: ASSRAGKDTEAF
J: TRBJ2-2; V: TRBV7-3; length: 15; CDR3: ASSPGTRSRDTGELF